These 27 T cell receptor beta chains share one sample of origin, sequenced in a study of blood T cell repertoires in COVID-19. TCRdb's table, derived via immunoSEQ multiplex PCR, lists solely in-frame clones and lacks some. The data contain 90,000 to 110,000 clones, around 74% of them seen just once; the ten biggest clones take up roughly a fifth. The specimen was peripheral blood. These TCRs come from a woman in her seventies with acute or convalescent COVID-19.

This chain joins TRBV5-1 and TRBJ1-1; 8 bases match TRBD1. Trimming took 4 bases from V and 5 from J; bases not matched to a gene: 4. Per germline, CDR1 SGHRS and CDR2 YFSETQ. The CDR3 is made up of 13 amino acids. CDR3 region: CASSPGQATEAFF. CDR3 nucleotides: TGCGCCAGCAGCCCGGGACAGGCAACTGAAGCTTTCTTT.

The genes are TRBV19 and TRBJ1-3, with D maybe TRBD1 (6 bases). Germline V gene lookup returns CDR1 LNHDA and CDR2 SQIVND (reference sequence). The germline V and J ends were trimmed by 8 bases and 2 bases, with 13 bases remaining between them. The CDR3 has 14 residues. This CDR3 is CASETGAAGNTIYF. CDR3 coding DNA: TGTGCCAGTGAGACAGGTGCGGCTGGAAACACCATATATTTT. Together with reference TRBV19 and TRBJ1-3, the CDR3 gives the full variable domain: DGGITQSPKYLFRKEGQNVTLSCEQNLNHDAMYWYRQDPGQGLRLIYYSQIVNDFQKGDIAEGYSVSREKKESFPLTVTSAQKNPTAFYLCASETGAAGNTIYFGEGSWLTVV.

The CDR3: CASREGNSPLHF. Here the CDR3 DNA reads TGCGCCAGCAGGGAGGGGAATTCACCCCTCCACTTT. V is TRBV5-1 and J is TRBJ1-6; a weak D match, TRBD1 (5 bases). V lost 5 bases, J lost 7 bases, and 7 bases lay in between. Germline CDR1 reads SGHRS; CDR2 reads YFSETQ. The CDR3 covers 12 residues.

The rearrangement links TRBV3-1 (or the pseudogene TRBV3-2) to TRBJ1-2, with 9 bases matching TRBD1. Germline-derived CDR1 and CDR2 are LGHDT and YNNKEL (reference sequence). CDR3 length: 19 residues. Trimming at V came to 1 base and at J to 6 bases, leaving 18 bases not matched to a gene. The CDR3 DNA reads TGTGCCAGCAGCCAAGTCCCCCTAAACGTAGGGGACAGGGCAGATGGCTACACCTTC. Protein: CASSQVPLNVGDRADGYTF.

The rearrangement joins TRBV5-4 to TRBJ1-2; no clear D. V lost 3 bases and J lost 4, with 7 bases in between. The CDR3 has 12 amino acids. CDR1 and CDR2 (germline): SGHNT, YYREEE (reference sequence). Written as DNA, the CDR3 is TGTGCCAGCAGCTCCGAGTCCTATGGCTACACCTTC. Its translation: CASSSESYGYTF.

DNA for the CDR3: TGTGCCAGCAGCCGGCGGGGGGGCGGCACAGATACGCAGTATTTT. Protein: CASSRRGGGTDTQYF. J is TRBJ2-3 and V is TRBV28; 9 bases are shared with TRBD2. Germline lookup yields CDR1 MDHEN and CDR2 SYDVKM. With V trimmed by 6 bases and J by 1 base, 5 bases remained unmatched. The CDR3 extends over 15 amino acids.

This clone was seen a handful of times. The gene calls are TRBV29-1 and TRBJ1-1; 7 bases line up with TRBD1. With 6 bases clipped from V and 4 bases from J, the junction kept 5 bases outside the gene matches. Germline V lookup: CDR1 SQVTM, CDR2 ANQGSEA. The CDR3 covers 12 residues. This CDR3 reads CSVLTGSTEAFF. The CDR3 coding sequence is TGCAGCGTCCTGACAGGGAGCACTGAAGCTTTCTTT.

CDR3 sequence (DNA): TGCGCCAGCAGCCAAGCGGGACTAGCGGGGGGGGTCACAGATACGCAGTATTTT. Translated: CASSQAGLAGGVTDTQYF. The chain recombines TRBV4-1 with TRBJ2-3; 16 bases agree with TRBD2. The junction had 3 bases not matched to a gene; V was cut back by 1 base and J by 2 bases. Germline V gene sequence: CDR1 MGHRA, CDR2 YSYEKL. The CDR3 runs to 18 residues.

The chain links TRBV9 to TRBJ2-2; 11 bases align to TRBD2. With 3 bases clipped from V and 5 bases from J, the junction kept 12 bases outside the gene matches. This CDR3 is 18 amino acids long. CDR1 and CDR2 from the germline V gene are SGDLS and YYNGEE. In DNA, the CDR3 is TGTGCCAGCAGCGACAAAAACCTAGCGGGGGGTTGGACCGGGGAGCTGTTTTTT. This encodes CASSDKNLAGGWTGELFF.

The chain is built from TRBV11-2 and TRBJ1-2; unclear D gene. CDR1 is SGHAT, CDR2 FQNNGV, per germline. With 5 bases removed from V and 4 bases from J, the gap between germline ends came to 17 bases. This CDR3 spans 15 amino acids. The CDR3 reads CASSPQVGLGYGYTF. Here the CDR3 DNA reads TGTGCCAGCAGCCCCCAAGTCGGTCTCGGCTATGGCTACACCTTC.

The genes are TRBV5-6 and TRBJ1-1; the match to TRBD1 covers 7 bases. The CDR3 has 15 amino acids. Germline CDR1 reads SGHDT; CDR2 reads YYEEEE. Trimming took 4 bases from V and 3 from J; bases not matched to a gene: 9. CDR3 DNA sequence: TGTGCCAGCAGCCAGGGACAGAGGTTATACACTGAAGCTTTCTTT. This translates into CASSQGQRLYTEAFF. The variable domain in full, with the rest retrieved from reference TRBV5-6 and TRBJ1-1, is DAGVTQSPTHLIKTRGQQVTLRCSPKSGHDTVSWYQQALGQGPQFIFQYYEEEERQRGNFPDRFSGHQFPNYSSELNVNALLLGDSALYLCASSQGQRLYTEAFFGQGTRLTVV.

The CDR3 loop is CASGLLAGLERDTQYF. The CDR3 nucleotides read TGTGCTAGTGGCCTACTAGCGGGGTTAGAAAGAGATACGCAGTATTTT. The chain carries TRBV12-5 and TRBJ2-3, with 10 bases that match TRBD2. This CDR3 has 16 amino acids. Trimming cost V 6 bases and J 5 bases; bases outside gene matches: 11. CDR1 is LGHNT and CDR2 is FRNRAP in the germline V gene.

The chain uses TRBV28 and TRBJ1-4, with D possibly matching TRBD1 (6 bases). The V gene lost 6 bases and the J gene lost 1 base, with 12 bases spanning the gap. The CDR3 extends over 15 amino acids. The germline V gene has CDR1 MDHEN and CDR2 SYDVKM. CDR3 sequence reads: CASRNTGRTNEKLFF. The CDR3 DNA sequence: TGTGCCAGCAGGAATACAGGGCGAACTAATGAAAAACTGTTTTTT.

The chain links TRBV3-1 (or the pseudogene TRBV3-2) to TRBJ2-5, with 9 bases identical to TRBD2. Looked up from germline, CDR1 is LGHDT and CDR2 is YNNKEL (reference sequence). CDR3 size: 17 residues. The V segment lost 1 base and the J segment 4 bases; nucleotides outside the gene matches: 10. The CDR3 coding sequence is TGTGCCAGCAGCCAAGTTGCTAGCGGGGCTTTCGGAGAGACCCAGTACTTC. Its protein is CASSQVASGAFGETQYF.

The CDR3 sequence: CASSLGANRDTDTQYF. CDR3 coding DNA: TGTGCCAGCAGCCTCGGTGCCAATCGGGACACAGATACGCAGTATTTT. The chain couples TRBV7-7 to TRBJ2-3, with a possible D match to TRBD2 (5 bases). Germline CDR1 and CDR2: SSHAT and FNYEAQ (reference sequence). V was shortened by 5 bases and J by 2 bases, with 17 bases between the two germline ends. This CDR3 comprises 16 residues.

Note on this clone: Other DNA sequences in the sample encode the same CDR3. The CDR3, as DNA: TGTGCCTGGAGTGTAGGAGGTTACGAGCAGTACTTC. Its protein product is CAWSVGGYEQYF. V usage is TRBV30 and J usage is TRBJ2-7; tentatively, D is TRBD2 (5 bases). In germline, CDR1 is GTSNPN, CDR2 SVGIG (reference sequence). The CDR3 covers 12 residues. With 0 bases removed from V and 4 bases from J, the gap between germline ends came to 7 bases.

The CDR3 region is CASSRSGGAGQPQHF. The CDR3 nucleotides read TGTGCCAGCAGCCGATCAGGGGGCGCAGGGCAGCCCCAGCATTTT. This sequence joins TRBV3-1 (or the pseudogene TRBV3-2) and TRBJ1-5; 8 bases are a match to TRBD1. V shed 4 bases and J 7 bases; nucleotides not matched to a gene: 9. The germline CDR1 and CDR2 sequences are LGHDT and YNNKEL (reference sequence). CDR3 length: 15 residues.

The J gene is TRBJ2-6, the V gene TRBV5-4; D might be TRBD2 (5 bases). Germline lookup yields CDR1 SGHNT and CDR2 YYREEE (reference sequence). V lost 4 bases and J 0 bases, leaving 8 bases between the germline ends. CDR3 length equals 15 residues. Here the CDR3 reads CASSRESSGANVLTF. CDR3 nucleotide sequence: TGTGCCAGCAGCAGGGAGAGCTCTGGGGCCAACGTCCTGACTTTC.

This rearrangement joins TRBV6-5 to TRBJ1-1; 8 positions agree with TRBD1. The germline V gene encodes CDR1 MNHEY and CDR2 SVGAGI. Trimming cost V 7 bases and J 1 base; bases outside gene matches: 5. The CDR3 is 14 amino acids. CDR3 coding DNA: TGTGCCAGCAAGAGGGACAGGACGAACACTGAAGCTTTCTTT. This translates into CASKRDRTNTEAFF.

The chain uses TRBV10-3 and TRBJ2-3, with 8 positions matching TRBD1. CDR3 length: 13 amino acids. Trimming cost V 4 bases and J 6 bases; bases outside gene matches: 3. CDR1 ENHRY and CDR2 SYGVKD come from the germline V gene. The CDR3 DNA reads as TGTGCCATCAGTGCAGGGGGCTATGATACGCAGTATTTT. It translates to CAISAGGYDTQYF.

The rearrangement joins TRBV28 to TRBJ1-2, with 8 bases that match TRBD1. CDR1 and CDR2 (germline): MDHEN, SYDVKM. The CDR3 contains 16 residues. The V gene end was trimmed by 5 bases and the J gene end by 9 bases; junction bases not matched to a gene: 17. The CDR3 sequence: CASSLAGQGTHLSYTF. The CDR3 DNA is TGTGCCAGCAGTCTAGCAGGACAGGGTACCCACCTGAGCTACACCTTC.

The V and J genes are TRBV19 and TRBJ1-5; 8 bases align to TRBD1. The CDR3 contains 15 residues. Germline V gene sequence: CDR1 LNHDA, CDR2 SQIVND (reference sequence). V lost 9 bases, J lost 1 base, and 8 bases stayed unmatched. In DNA, the CDR3 is TGTGCCAGCCTTACCCACAGGGGGAGCAATCAGCCCCAGCATTTT. Amino acids: CASLTHRGSNQPQHF.

The rearrangement joins TRBV6-6 to TRBJ2-1; 9 bases agree with TRBD2. The CDR3 consists of 16 residues. Germline V gene lookup returns CDR1 MNHNY and CDR2 SVGAGI (reference sequence). V was pared by 6 bases and J by 2 bases, with 8 bases of the junction left unmatched. CDR3 coding DNA: TGTGCCAGCAGGGCCTCTGGCGGGGGGGCCTACAATGAGCAGTTCTTC. Translated: CASRASGGGAYNEQFF.

This sequence joins TRBV27 and TRBJ1-2; the D gene is possibly TRBD1 (6 bases). The length of the CDR3 is 15 residues. V shed 2 bases and J shed 4 bases, with 14 bases lying between them. CDR1 is MNHEY and CDR2 is SMNVEV in the germline V gene (reference sequence). The CDR3 is CASSLAGVGFYGYTF. The CDR3 bases are TGTGCCAGCAGTTTAGCAGGGGTAGGATTCTATGGCTACACCTTC.

The V call is TRBV6-2 or TRBV6-3, the J call TRBJ2-7; 10 bases match TRBD2. The CDR3 length is 16 residues. Germline CDR1 and CDR2: MNHEY and SVGEGT. The trim removed 5 bases at V and 2 bases at J, leaving 9 bases unmatched. CDR3 coding DNA: TGTGCCAGCAGTAGATCTAGCGGGGGCCGAACCTACGAGCAGTACTTC. This translates into CASSRSSGGRTYEQYF.

The rearrangement links TRBV24-1 to TRBJ1-2; maybe TRBD1 (5 bases). V dropped 4 bases and J dropped 4 bases, with 15 bases sitting between them. Germline values: CDR1 KGHDR, CDR2 SFDVKD. This CDR3 has 15 amino acids. For the CDR3, the DNA is TGTGCCACCAGTGACCCCGGGGGGGGATTCTATGGCTACACCTTC. Translated: CATSDPGGGFYGYTF.

This clone came up a few times. This chain uses TRBV19 with TRBJ1-1, with D perhaps TRBD1 (5 bases). Per germline, CDR1 LNHDA and CDR2 SQIVND (reference sequence). V gave up 7 bases and J gave up 0 bases, with 12 bases separating them. The CDR3 extends over 14 amino acids. As DNA, the CDR3 is TGTGCCAGTACCCCAGGGTTCGTGAACACTGAAGCTTTCTTT. This sequence encodes CASTPGFVNTEAFF.